This TCR beta chain comes out of a study of shared clonotypes between healthy human individuals. The junction had 12 bases not matched to a gene; V was cut back by 6 bases and J by 4 bases. There are 16 residues in the CDR3. Germline V CDR1 and CDR2: MNHEY, SMNVEV (reference sequence). Assay used: immunoSEQ multiplex PCR; TCRdb lists only in-frame clones, some missing. The sample lists about 470,000 clones, about 85% occurring once. This clone has more than one count but fewer than ten. Sequenced input: PBMCs. The chain combines TRBV27 with TRBJ2-3, with 8 positions matching TRBD2. The sequence derives from a woman aged 40 to 50 in good health. Some clones in this sample may be carry-over from other donors' samples. The CDR3 nucleotides read TGTGCCAGCAGCCCTCGGATGAGCGGGAGTTCAGATACGCAGTATTTT. This encodes CASSPRMSGSSDTQYF.